One and the same sample provided the 14 T cell receptor beta chains below, sequenced in a study of CD8+CD57+ T cells in acquired aplastic anemia. Profiling that covered TCR beta VDJ and CDR3 relied on genomic DNA as its template. One entry per CDR3 protein, called by TCRdb with MiXCR from the reads. Of 250,000 to 350,000 distinct CDR3 sequences listed, approximately 58% are singletons. Patients included in sequencing had previously demonstrated CD8+CD57+ cell expansion by flow cytometry. Input material: sorted CD4+, CD8+, or CD8+CD57+ T cells (not recorded which) from PBMCs. These receptors were collected from a human donor with aplastic anemia.

This clonotype has only a few counts. The chain's CDR3 is CASGGSSSEQYF. The CDR3 DNA follows: TGTGCCAGCGGGGGAAGTTCGAGCGAGCAGTACTTC. This chain uses TRBV2 with TRBJ2-7, with D possibly being TRBD1 or TRBD2 (5 bases each). This CDR3 comprises 12 residues. The V end was cut by 8 bases, the J end by 6 bases, with 14 bases between. CDR1 SNHLY and CDR2 FYNNEI come from the germline V gene.

As for this clonotype: The CDR3 carries no conserved terminal phenylalanine or tryptophan, so it likely arises from a read error. This sequence joins TRBV5-6 and TRBJ2-7, with 7 nucleotides matching TRBD2. This CDR3 has 15 residues. CDR1 is SGHDT, CDR2 YYEEEE, per germline. CDR3 loop: CASSSQTSGAYEQYL. CDR3 DNA sequence: TGCGCCAGCAGCTCACAGACCAGCGGGGCCTACGAGCAGTACCTC.

A remark on this clonotype: One junction end does not reproduce the germline sequence, and a read error may be involved. This rearrangement joins TRBV29-1 to TRBJ1-1; D is ambiguous. Germline values: CDR1 SQVTM, CDR2 ANQGSEA. The CDR3 is 13 residues long. The CDR3 DNA reads TGCAGCGTTAAAGATCCGGTGAACACTGAAGCTTTCTTT. It codes for CSVKDPVNTEAFF.

The chain recombines TRBV7-9 with TRBJ1-1; D remains ambiguous. The V end was cut by 3 bases, the J end by 0 bases, with 11 bases between. The CDR3 extends over 15 amino acids. Germline V CDR1 and CDR2: SEHNR, FQNEAQ (reference sequence). The CDR3 region has the DNA TGTGCCAGCAGCTTGAGATTCGGTTTGAACACTGAAGCTTTCTTT. The encoded protein is CASSLRFGLNTEAFF.

The chain uses TRBV20-1 and TRBJ2-7; tentatively, D is TRBD2 (6 bases). V gave up 3 bases and J gave up 3 bases, with 15 bases separating them. The CDR3 consists of 14 residues. Germline V CDR1 and CDR2: DFQATT, SNEGSKA (reference sequence). This CDR3 is CSASLVAGNYEQYF. The CDR3 DNA is TGCAGTGCTAGCCTGGTGGCGGGGAACTACGAGCAGTACTTC.

This clonotype was recorded at least ten times. This chain connects TRBV25-1 to TRBJ2-3; 12 nucleotides match TRBD2. The CDR3 runs to 16 residues. From germline, CDR1 is MGHDK and CDR2 SYGVNS. V trimming: 6 bases; J trimming: 2 bases; junction bases outside the gene matches: 6. In nucleotides, the CDR3 is TGTGCCAGCAGCACTAGCGGGGGGACCTTCACAGATACGCAGTATTTT. Its protein is CASSTSGGTFTDTQYF.

The chain joins TRBV25-1 to TRBJ2-2; D ambiguous. CDR1 and CDR2 (germline): MGHDK, SYGVNS. The CDR3 is 15 amino acids. The V end lost 3 bases, the J end lost 1 base, and 9 bases lay between the germline ends. In nucleotides, the CDR3 is TGTGCCAGCAGTGATAGGGCAGGGAACACCGGGGAGCTGTTTTTT. Its translation is CASSDRAGNTGELFF.

Comments on this clonotype: In this CDR3 the conserved last residue, phenylalanine or tryptophan, is missing, so a read error is likely. V is TRBV24-1 and J is TRBJ2-1; perhaps TRBD2 as D (7 bases). This CDR3 contains 13 residues. The germline V gene encodes CDR1 KGHDR and CDR2 SFDVKD. The CDR3 here is CAARGREANEQFL. CDR3 bases: TGTGCCGCCAGGGGTCGGGAGGCAAATGAGCAGTTCCTC.

This clonotype showed up many times. The chain recombines TRBV19 with TRBJ2-2, with D perhaps TRBD2 (6 bases). CDR1 is LNHDA and CDR2 is SQIVND in the germline V gene (reference sequence). This CDR3 has 16 residues. V dropped 5 bases and J dropped 7 bases, with 20 bases sitting between them. The DNA of the CDR3 is TGTGCCAGTAGTCCGAGTGGAGTGGCCGGGGGCGGGGAGCTGTTTTTT. Amino acid sequence: CASSPSGVAGGGELFF.

In this sample, this clonotype turned up once. V usage is TRBV6-5 and J usage is TRBJ2-7; TRBD1 matches 7 bases. The CDR3 loop spans 14 amino acids. Germline-derived CDR1 and CDR2 are MNHEY and SVGAGI. Germline trimming cut 0 bases from V and 7 bases from J; bases unmatched to any gene: 6. CDR3 region: CASSYSKGAYEQYF. The CDR3 DNA sequence: TGTGCCAGCAGTTACTCGAAGGGGGCGTATGAGCAGTACTTC.

The chain joins TRBV29-1 to TRBJ2-2, with D unclear. The V end was cut by 4 bases, the J end by 4 bases, with 7 bases between. Germline assignment: CDR1 SQVTM and CDR2 ANQGSEA. The CDR3 runs to 12 residues. Written as DNA, the CDR3 is TGCAGCGTTGTCTGGGGCACCGGGGAGCTGTTTTTT. This encodes CSVVWGTGELFF.

The chain joins TRBV7-2 to TRBJ2-1; 9 nucleotides match TRBD2. CDR3 length: 17 amino acids. The germline V gene encodes CDR1 SGHTA and CDR2 FQGNSA. V dropped 5 bases and J dropped 8; count of bases not matched to a gene: 16. The CDR3 sequence is CASSPSLGASGKHEQFF. The CDR3 nucleotides read TGTGCCAGCAGCCCCTCCCTGGGGGCTAGCGGGAAACATGAGCAGTTCTTC.

This chain connects TRBV29-1 to TRBJ1-1; no firm D call. V dropped 6 bases and J dropped 1 base, with 9 bases sitting between them. CDR3 length: 12 residues. Germline CDR1 SQVTM, CDR2 ANQGSEA. CDR3 in DNA: TGCAGCGTAGACGGTCAGAACACTGAAGCTTTCTTT. Residues: CSVDGQNTEAFF.

The rearrangement joins TRBV7-6 to TRBJ1-6, with no clear D. Germline V gene lookup returns CDR1 SGHVS and CDR2 FNYEAQ. Trimming shortened V by 5 bases and J by 9 bases, and 8 bases separated the two germline ends. This CDR3 has 12 residues. Here the CDR3 DNA reads TGTGCCAGCAGCCAAGAGGGTTCACCCCTCCACTTT. Its translation is CASSQEGSPLHF.